This TCR beta chain originates from a study of T cell responses to AZD1222 COVID-19 vaccine. Points from the study as a whole: White British ancestry dominated among donors, who included more females, and clonal diversity was possibly underestimated. Recipients of two AZD1222 doses showed rising Spike-specific TCR breadth and depth. The reported proportion of spike-specific TCRs targeting unmutated variant regions was nearly half.

Concerning this clone itself: Antigen specificity is unknown.

The data were produced by immunoSEQ multiplex PCR, yet TCRdb's version contains in-frame clones alone and is incomplete. Here the sample spans some 150,000 clones, roughly 90% being singletons. Timing groups of about 4 and about 12 weeks for second doses were pooled. CDR1 SNHLY and CDR2 FYNNEI come from the germline V gene. This CDR3 contains 15 residues. V was pared by 6 bases and J by 0 bases, with 12 bases between. This receptor was obtained from an adult who received the AZD1222 COVID-19 vaccine. J is TRBJ1-3 and V is TRBV2, with D possibly being TRBD1 (5 bases). This sample comprised peripheral blood, obtained 28 days after the second AZD1222 dose. CDR3 protein: CASRLQDLSGNTIYF. The CDR3 region has the DNA TGTGCCAGCAGGCTACAGGACCTCTCTGGAAACACCATATATTTT.